The sequence of this T cell receptor (beta chain) was determined in a study of T cell repertoires in cytomegalovirus infection. Overall study context: The authors relied on CMV epitopes, both recently identified HLA-C-restricted and well-studied HLA-B-restricted. Based on public TCR beta signatures, there were indications of CMV infection and of a matching HLA type.

On this clonotype: Antigen unknown.

Trimming removed 1 base from V and 0 bases from J; junction bases left unmatched: 1. CDR1 SQVTM and CDR2 ANQGSEA come from the germline V gene. This CDR3 is built from 14 residues. Regarding the study as a whole: Clonotype analysis showed dominance of the ex vivo response by HLA-C-restricted CMV-specific TCR beta clonotypes. CMV carriers with the relevant HLA were identified by cumulative public TCR beta family frequency.

TCRdb re-called the reads through MiXCR, storing one row per CDR3 protein. The sample gives a few hundred thousand distinct CDR3 sequences, about 39% of which show up once; about 46% is in the top ten. The sequence was obtained from a human donor in good health (CMV status not recorded). Some clones in this sample may be carry-over from other donors' samples. This chain joins TRBV29-1 and TRBJ2-3, with 7 bases fitting TRBD1. The starting material was cultured PBMCs, obtained from culture after CMV antigen stimulation. The CDR3 region has the DNA TGCAGCGTTGAAGGGGGACAGAGCACAGATACGCAGTATTTT. This sequence encodes CSVEGGQSTDTQYF.